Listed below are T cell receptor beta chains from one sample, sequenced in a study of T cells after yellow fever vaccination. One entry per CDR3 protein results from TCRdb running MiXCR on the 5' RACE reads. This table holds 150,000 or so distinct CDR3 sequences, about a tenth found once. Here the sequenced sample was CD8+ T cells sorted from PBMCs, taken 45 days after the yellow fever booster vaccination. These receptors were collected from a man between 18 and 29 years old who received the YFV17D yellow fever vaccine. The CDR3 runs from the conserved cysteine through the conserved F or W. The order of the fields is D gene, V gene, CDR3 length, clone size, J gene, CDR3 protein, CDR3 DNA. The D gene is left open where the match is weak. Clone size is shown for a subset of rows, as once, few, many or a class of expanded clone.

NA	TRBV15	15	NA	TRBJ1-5	CATSRDLGQTQPQHF	TGTGCCACCAGCAGAGATCTAGGACAGACGCAGCCCCAGCATTTT
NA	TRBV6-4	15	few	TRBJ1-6	CASSLQMTYNSPLHF	TGTGCCAGCAGCCTACAGATGACTTATAATTCACCCCTCCACTTT
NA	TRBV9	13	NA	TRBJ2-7	CASSTSDRYEQYF	TGTGCCAGCAGCACATCCGACAGGTACGAGCAGTACTTC
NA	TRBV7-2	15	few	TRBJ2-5	CASDMDGDYQETQYF	TGTGCCAGCGATATGGACGGGGACTACCAAGAGACCCAGTACTTC
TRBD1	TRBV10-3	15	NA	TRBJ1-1	CAISGKGGMNTEAFF	TGTGCCATCAGTGGTAAAGGGGGCATGAACACTGAAGCTTTCTTT
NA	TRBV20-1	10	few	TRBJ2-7	CSAPAGEQYF	TGCAGTGCTCCCGCGGGCGAGCAGTACTTC
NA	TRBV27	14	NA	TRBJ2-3	CASSLWGRVDTQYF	TGTGCCAGCAGTTTATGGGGGCGGGTAGATACGCAGTATTTT
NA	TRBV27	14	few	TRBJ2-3	CASNWGYLTDTQYF	TGTGCCAGCAACTGGGGCTACCTGACAGATACGCAGTATTTT
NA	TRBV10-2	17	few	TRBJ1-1	CASSESIVRTSHTEAFF	TGCGCCAGCAGTGAGTCGATAGTCAGGACTAGCCACACTGAAGCTTTCTTT
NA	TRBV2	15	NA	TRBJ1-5	CASSVYGYSNQPQHF	TGTGCCAGCAGTGTGTACGGATATAGCAATCAGCCCCAGCATTTT
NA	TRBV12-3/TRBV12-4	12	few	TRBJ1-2	CASSFGGDGYTF	TGTGCCAGCAGTTTCGGCGGGGACGGCTACACCTTC
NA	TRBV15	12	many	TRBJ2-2	CATGGGTGELFF	TGTGCCACAGGGGGGGGCACCGGGGAGCTGTTTTTT
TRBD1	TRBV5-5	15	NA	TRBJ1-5	CASSFRTGVNQPQHF	TGTGCCAGCAGCTTCAGGACAGGGGTCAATCAGCCCCAGCATTTT
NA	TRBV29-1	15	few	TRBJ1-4	CSATQGFRADEKLFF	TGCAGCGCCACCCAGGGTTTCCGGGCCGATGAAAAACTGTTTTTT
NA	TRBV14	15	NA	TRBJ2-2	CASSPLVTDTGELFF	TGTGCCAGCAGCCCCCTAGTGACGGACACCGGGGAGCTGTTTTTT
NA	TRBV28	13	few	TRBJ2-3	CASSPPDELAQYF	TGTGCCAGCAGTCCCCCCGACGAGTTAGCGCAGTATTTT
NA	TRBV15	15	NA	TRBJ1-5	CATSRDGAQAQPQHF	TGTGCCACCAGCAGAGATGGGGCACAGGCGCAGCCCCAGCATTTT